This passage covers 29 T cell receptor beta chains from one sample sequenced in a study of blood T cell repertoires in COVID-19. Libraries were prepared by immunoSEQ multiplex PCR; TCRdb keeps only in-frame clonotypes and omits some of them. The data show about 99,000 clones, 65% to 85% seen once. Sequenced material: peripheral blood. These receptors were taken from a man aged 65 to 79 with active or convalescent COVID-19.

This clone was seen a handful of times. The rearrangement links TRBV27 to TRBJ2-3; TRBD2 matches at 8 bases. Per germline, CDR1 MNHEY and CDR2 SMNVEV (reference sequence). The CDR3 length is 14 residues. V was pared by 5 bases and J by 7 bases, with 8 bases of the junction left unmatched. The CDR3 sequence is CASSRSGGGNTQYF. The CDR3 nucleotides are TGTGCCAGCAGTAGAAGCGGGGGAGGGAATACGCAGTATTTT.

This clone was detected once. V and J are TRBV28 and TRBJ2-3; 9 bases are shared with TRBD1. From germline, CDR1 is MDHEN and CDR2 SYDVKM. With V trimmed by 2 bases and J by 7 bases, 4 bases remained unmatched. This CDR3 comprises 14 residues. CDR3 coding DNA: TGTGCCAGCAGTTTAGGGACAGGGAAAAATACGCAGTATTTT. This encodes CASSLGTGKNTQYF.

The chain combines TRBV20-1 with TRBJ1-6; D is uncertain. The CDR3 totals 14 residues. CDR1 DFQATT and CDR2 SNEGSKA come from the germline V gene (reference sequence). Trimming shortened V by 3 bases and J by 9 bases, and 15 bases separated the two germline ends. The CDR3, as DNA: TGCAGTGCTAGTCGAACTTCCTTTGGTTCACCCCTCCACTTT. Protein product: CSASRTSFGSPLHF.

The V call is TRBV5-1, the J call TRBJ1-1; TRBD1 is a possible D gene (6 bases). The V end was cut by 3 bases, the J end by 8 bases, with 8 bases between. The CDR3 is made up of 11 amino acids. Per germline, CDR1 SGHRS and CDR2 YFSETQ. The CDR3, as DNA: TGCGCCAGCAGCTCCGGACAGGAAGCTTTCTTT. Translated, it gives CASSSGQEAFF.

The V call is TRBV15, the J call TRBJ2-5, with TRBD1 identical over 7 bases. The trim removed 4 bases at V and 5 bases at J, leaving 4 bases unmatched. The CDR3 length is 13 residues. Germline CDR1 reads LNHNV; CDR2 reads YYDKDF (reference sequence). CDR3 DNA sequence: TGTGCCACCAGCATTTTACAGGGGGAGACCCAGTACTTC. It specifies CATSILQGETQYF.

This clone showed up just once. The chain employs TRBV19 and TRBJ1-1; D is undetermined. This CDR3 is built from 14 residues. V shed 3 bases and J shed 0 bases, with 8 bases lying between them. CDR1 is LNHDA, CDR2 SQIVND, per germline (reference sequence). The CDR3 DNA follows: TGTGCCAGTAGTATCCGAGGATTGAACACTGAAGCTTTCTTT. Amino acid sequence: CASSIRGLNTEAFF.

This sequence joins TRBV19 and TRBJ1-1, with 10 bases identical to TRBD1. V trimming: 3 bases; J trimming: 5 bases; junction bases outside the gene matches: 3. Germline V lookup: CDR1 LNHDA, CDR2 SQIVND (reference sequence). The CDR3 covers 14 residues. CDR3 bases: TGTGCCAGTAGTATCGACAGGGGGCTAACTGAAGCTTTCTTT. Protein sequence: CASSIDRGLTEAFF.

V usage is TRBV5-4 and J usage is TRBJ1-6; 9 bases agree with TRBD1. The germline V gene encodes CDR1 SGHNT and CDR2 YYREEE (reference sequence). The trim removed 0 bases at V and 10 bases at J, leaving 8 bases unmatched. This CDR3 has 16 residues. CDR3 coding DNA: TGTGCCAGCAGCTTGGCCGGGGGACAGGGAGCATCACCCCTCCACTTT. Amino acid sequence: CASSLAGGQGASPLHF.

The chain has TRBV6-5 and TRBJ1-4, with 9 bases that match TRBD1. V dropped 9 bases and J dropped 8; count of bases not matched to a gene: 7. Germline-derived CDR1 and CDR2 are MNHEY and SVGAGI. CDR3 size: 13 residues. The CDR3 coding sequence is TGTGCCAGTTCCGGGACAGGGAGCGAAAAACTGTTTTTT. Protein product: CASSGTGSEKLFF.

The CDR3 here is CASSAQGANGNTIYF. The CDR3 nucleotides are TGTGCCAGCAGTGCCCAGGGGGCGAATGGAAACACCATATATTTT. V gene TRBV6-2 or TRBV6-3 combines with J gene TRBJ1-3; 8 bases agree with TRBD1. CDR1 and CDR2 from the germline V gene are MNHEY and SVGEGT. The CDR3 is 15 amino acids. J gave up 3 bases and V 5 bases, and 6 bases lay outside the gene matches.

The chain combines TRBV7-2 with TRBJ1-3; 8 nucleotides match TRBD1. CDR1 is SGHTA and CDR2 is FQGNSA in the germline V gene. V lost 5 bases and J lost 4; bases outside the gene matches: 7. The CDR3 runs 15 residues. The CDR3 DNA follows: TGTGCCAGCAGCCCAAGGACAGGGACAGGAAACACCATATATTTT. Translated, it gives CASSPRTGTGNTIYF.

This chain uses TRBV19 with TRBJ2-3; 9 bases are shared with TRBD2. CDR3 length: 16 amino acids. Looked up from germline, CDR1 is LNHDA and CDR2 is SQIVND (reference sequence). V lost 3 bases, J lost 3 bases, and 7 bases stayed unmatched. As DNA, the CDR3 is TGTGCCAGTAGTATGGGCGGGGGGGGACTGACAGATACGCAGTATTTT. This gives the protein CASSMGGGGLTDTQYF. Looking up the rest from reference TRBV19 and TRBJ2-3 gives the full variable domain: DGGITQSPKYLFRKEGQNVTLSCEQNLNHDAMYWYRQDPGQGLRLIYYSQIVNDFQKGDIAEGYSVSREKKESFPLTVTSAQKNPTAFYLCASSMGGGGLTDTQYFGPGTRLTVL.

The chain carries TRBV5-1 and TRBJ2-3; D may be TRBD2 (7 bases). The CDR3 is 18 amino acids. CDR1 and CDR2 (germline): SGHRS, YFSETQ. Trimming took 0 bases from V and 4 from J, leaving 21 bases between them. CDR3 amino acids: CASSLARGGVYIADTQYF. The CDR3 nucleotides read TGCGCCAGCAGCTTGGCCCGAGGGGGGGTGTACATCGCAGATACGCAGTATTTT. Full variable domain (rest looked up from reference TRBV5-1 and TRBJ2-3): KAGVTQTPRYLIKTRGQQVTLSCSPISGHRSVSWYQQTPGQGLQFLFEYFSETQRNKGNFPGRFSGRQFSNSRSEMNVSTLELGDSALYLCASSLARGGVYIADTQYFGPGTRLTVL.

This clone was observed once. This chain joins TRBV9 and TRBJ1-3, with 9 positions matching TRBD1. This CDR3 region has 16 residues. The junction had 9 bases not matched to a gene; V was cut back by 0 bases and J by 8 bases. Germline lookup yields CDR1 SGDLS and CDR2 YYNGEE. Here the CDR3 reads CASSVELPGQGDTIYF. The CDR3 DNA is TGTGCCAGCAGCGTAGAACTCCCGGGACAGGGTGACACCATATATTTT. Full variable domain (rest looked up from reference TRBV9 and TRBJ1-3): DSGVTQTPKHLITATGQRVTLRCSPRSGDLSVYWYQQSLDQGLQFLIQYYNGEERAKGNILERFSAQQFPDLHSELNLSSLELGDSALYFCASSVELPGQGDTIYFGEGSWLTVV.

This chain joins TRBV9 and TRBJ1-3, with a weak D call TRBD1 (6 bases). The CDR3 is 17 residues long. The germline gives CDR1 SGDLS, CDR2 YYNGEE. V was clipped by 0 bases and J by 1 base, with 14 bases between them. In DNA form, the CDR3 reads TGTGCCAGCAGCGTAGGGGACATCAGGTCGTCTGGAAACACCATATATTTT. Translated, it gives CASSVGDIRSSGNTIYF.

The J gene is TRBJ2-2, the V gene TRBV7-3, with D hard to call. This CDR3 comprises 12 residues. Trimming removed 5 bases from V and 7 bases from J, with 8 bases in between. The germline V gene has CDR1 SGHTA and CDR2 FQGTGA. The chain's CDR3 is CASSPTSGELFF. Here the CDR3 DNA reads TGTGCCAGCAGCCCCACGAGCGGGGAGCTGTTTTTT.

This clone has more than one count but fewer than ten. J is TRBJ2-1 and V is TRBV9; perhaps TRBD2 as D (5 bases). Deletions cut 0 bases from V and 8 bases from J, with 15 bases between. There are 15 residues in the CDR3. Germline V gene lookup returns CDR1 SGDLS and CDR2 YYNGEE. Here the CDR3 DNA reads TGTGCCAGCAGCGTAGCTGGGAGTTTGGTGTATGAGCAGTTCTTC. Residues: CASSVAGSLVYEQFF.

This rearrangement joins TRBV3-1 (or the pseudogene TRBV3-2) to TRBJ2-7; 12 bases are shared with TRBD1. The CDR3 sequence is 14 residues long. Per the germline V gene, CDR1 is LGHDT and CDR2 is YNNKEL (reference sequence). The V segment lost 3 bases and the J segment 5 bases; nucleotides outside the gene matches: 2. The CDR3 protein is CASSQGTGGNEQYF. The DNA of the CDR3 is TGTGCCAGCAGCCAGGGGACAGGGGGCAACGAGCAGTACTTC.

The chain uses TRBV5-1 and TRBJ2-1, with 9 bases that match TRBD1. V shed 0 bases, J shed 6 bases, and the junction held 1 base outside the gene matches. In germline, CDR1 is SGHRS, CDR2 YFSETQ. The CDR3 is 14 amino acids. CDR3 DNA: TGCGCCAGCAGCTTGGGACAGGGGGTCAATGAGCAGTTCTTC. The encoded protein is CASSLGQGVNEQFF.

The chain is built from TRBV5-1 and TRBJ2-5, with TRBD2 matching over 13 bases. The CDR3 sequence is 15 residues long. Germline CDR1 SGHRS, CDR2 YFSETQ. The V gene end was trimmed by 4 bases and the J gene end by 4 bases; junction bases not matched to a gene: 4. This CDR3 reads CASSNGLAGVETQYF. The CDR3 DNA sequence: TGCGCCAGCAGCAACGGACTAGCGGGGGTAGAGACCCAGTACTTC.

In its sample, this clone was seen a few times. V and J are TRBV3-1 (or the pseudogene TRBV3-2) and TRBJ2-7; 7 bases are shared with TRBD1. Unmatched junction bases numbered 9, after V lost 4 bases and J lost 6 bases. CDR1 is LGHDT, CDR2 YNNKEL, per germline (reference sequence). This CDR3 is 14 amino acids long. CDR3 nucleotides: TGTGCCAGCAGCCCCCGACAGGGATTGAGCGAGCAGTACTTC. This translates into CASSPRQGLSEQYF.

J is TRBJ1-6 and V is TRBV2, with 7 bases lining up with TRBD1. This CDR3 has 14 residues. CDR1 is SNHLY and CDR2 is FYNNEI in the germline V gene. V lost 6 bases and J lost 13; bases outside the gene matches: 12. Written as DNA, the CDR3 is TGTGCCAGCAGCCTTGAGGGGGCTCTTGGGCCCCTCCACTTT. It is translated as CASSLEGALGPLHF.

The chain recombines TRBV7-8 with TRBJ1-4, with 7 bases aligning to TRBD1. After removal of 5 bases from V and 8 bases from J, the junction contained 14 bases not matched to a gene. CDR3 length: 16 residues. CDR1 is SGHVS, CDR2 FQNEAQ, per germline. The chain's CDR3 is CASSKQTGFEGEKLFF. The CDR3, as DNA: TGTGCCAGCAGCAAACAGACAGGGTTCGAGGGGGAAAAACTGTTTTTT. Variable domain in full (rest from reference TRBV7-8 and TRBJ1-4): GAGVSQSPRYKVAKRGQDVALRCDPISGHVSLFWYQQALGQGPEFLTYFQNEAQLDKSGLPSDRFFAERPEGSVSTLKIQRTQQEDSAVYLCASSKQTGFEGEKLFFGSGTQLSVL.

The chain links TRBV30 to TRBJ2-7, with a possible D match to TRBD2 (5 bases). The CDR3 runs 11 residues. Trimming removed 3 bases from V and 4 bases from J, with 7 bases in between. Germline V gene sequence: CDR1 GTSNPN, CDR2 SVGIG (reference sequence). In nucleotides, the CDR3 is TGTGCCTGGAGCGGGGAATACGAGCAGTACTTC. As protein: CAWSGEYEQYF. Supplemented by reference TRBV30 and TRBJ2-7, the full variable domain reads SQTIHQWPATLVQPVGSPLSLECTVEGTSNPNLYWYRQAAGRGLQLLFYSVGIGQISSEVPQNLSASRPQDRQFILSSKKLLLSDSGFYLCAWSGEYEQYFGPGTRLTVT.

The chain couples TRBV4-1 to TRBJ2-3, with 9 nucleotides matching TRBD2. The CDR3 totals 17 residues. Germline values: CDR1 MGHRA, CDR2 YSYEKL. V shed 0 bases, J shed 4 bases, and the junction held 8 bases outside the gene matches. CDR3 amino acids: CASSQEGPGGGADTQYF. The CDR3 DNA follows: TGCGCCAGCAGCCAAGAGGGCCCTGGCGGGGGGGCAGATACGCAGTATTTT.

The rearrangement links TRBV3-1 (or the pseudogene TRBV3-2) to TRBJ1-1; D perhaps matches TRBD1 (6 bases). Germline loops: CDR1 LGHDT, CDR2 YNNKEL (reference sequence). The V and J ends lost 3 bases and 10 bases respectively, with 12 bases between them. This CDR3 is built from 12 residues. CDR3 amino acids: CASSHRGSGAFF. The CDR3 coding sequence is TGTGCCAGCAGCCACAGGGGCAGTGGAGCTTTCTTT.

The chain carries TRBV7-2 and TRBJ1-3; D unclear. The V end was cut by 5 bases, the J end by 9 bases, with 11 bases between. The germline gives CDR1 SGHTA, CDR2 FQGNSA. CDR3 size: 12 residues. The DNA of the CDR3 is TGTGCCAGCAGCCCAGATTCGTCCACCATATATTTT. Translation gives CASSPDSSTIYF.

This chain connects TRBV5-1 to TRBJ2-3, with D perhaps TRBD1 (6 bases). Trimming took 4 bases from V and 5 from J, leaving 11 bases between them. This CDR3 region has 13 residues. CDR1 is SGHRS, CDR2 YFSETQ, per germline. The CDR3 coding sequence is TGCGCCAGCAGCGGACAAGGGGGAGATACGCAGTATTTT. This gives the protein CASSGQGGDTQYF.

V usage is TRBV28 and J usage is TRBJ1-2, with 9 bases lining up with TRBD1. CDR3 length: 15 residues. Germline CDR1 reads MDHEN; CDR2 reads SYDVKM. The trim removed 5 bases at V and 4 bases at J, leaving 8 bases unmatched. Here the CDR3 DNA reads TGTGCCAGCAGTAAGACAGGGGGTGTCTCCTATGGCTACACCTTC. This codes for CASSKTGGVSYGYTF.